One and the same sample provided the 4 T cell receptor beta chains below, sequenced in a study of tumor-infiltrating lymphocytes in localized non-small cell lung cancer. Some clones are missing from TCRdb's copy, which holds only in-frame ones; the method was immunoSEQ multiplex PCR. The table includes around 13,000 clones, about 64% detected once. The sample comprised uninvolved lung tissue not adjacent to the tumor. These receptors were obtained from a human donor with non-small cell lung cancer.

Here the CDR3 DNA reads TGTGCCAGCGAGGACAGGGGATATGGCTACACCTTC. Translating gives CASEDRGYGYTF. V and J are TRBV11-2 and TRBJ1-2, with 9 bases fitting TRBD1. CDR3 length: 12 amino acids. The germline gives CDR1 SGHAT, CDR2 FQNNGV. The trim removed 8 bases at V and 5 bases at J, leaving 3 bases unmatched. The variable domain in full, completed from reference TRBV11-2 and TRBJ1-2, reads EAGVAQSPRYKIIEKRQSVAFWCNPISGHATLYWYQQILGQGPKLLIQFQNNGVVDDSQLPKDRFSAERLKGVDSTLKIQPAKLEDSAVYLCASEDRGYGYTFGSGTRLTVV.

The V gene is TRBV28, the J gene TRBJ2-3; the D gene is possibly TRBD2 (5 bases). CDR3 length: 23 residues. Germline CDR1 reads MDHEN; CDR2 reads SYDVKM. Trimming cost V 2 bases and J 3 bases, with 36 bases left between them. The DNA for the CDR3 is TGTGCCAGCAGTTTAACATCCGGTGATTCCTGGGTATGGCGGGCCTACTTGACAGATACGCAGTATTTT. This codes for CASSLTSGDSWVWRAYLTDTQYF. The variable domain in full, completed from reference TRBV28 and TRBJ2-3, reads DVKVTQSSRYLVKRTGEKVFLECVQDMDHENMFWYRQDPGLGLRLIYFSYDVKMKEKGDIPEGYSVSREKKERFSLILESASTNQTSMYLCASSLTSGDSWVWRAYLTDTQYFGPGTRLTVL.

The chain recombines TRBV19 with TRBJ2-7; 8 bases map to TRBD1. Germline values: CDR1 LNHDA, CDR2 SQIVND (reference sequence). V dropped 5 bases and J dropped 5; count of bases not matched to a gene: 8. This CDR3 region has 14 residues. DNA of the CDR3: TGTGCCAGTAGTTTCAGGGGGCACGGTAACGAGCAGTACTTC. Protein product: CASSFRGHGNEQYF.

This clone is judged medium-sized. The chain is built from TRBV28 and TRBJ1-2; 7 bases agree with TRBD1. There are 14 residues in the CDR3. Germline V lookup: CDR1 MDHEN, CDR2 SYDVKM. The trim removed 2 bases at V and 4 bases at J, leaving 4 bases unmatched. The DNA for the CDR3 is TGTGCCAGCAGTTTACGGCCAGGGGGCTATGGCTACACCTTC. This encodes CASSLRPGGYGYTF.